This T cell receptor beta chain was identified in a study of CD8+ T cells in alopecia areata. Study summary: Dosing spanned 6 to 18 months on tofacitinib, then 6 months off drug. Study outcomes and limitations: Among the top 100, expanded CD8+ clones were significantly decreased by tofacitinib, as was scalp clonality.

Concerning this clone: Its antigen is still unknown.

In germline, CDR1 is MNHEY, CDR2 SVGAGI. This CDR3 spans 13 amino acids. The V end lost 2 bases, the J end lost 9 bases, and 10 bases lay between the germline ends. Treatment here: oral pan-JAK inhibitor, 5-10 mg twice daily. Investigators isolated RNA and reverse transcribed it into cDNA to act as the sequencing template. Data came from immunoSEQ multiplex PCR; TCRdb stores just in-frame clones and leaves some out. The repertoire holds some 99,000 clones, with about 58% as singletons. The origin of this receptor is a human donor with alopecia areata. The rearrangement links TRBV6-5 to TRBJ2-2; D unclear. Sample: CD8+ T cells sorted from blood, taken at week 4, from a patient treated with tofacitinib. CDR3 loop: CASSYVGPRELFF. In DNA form, the CDR3 reads TGTGCCAGCAGTTACGTTGGTCCCCGGGAGCTGTTTTTT.